This TCR beta chain is drawn from a study of CD8+ T cells in alopecia areata. Looking at the study overall: For 6 to 18 months, tofacitinib was taken, and 6 months off drug followed.

The germline gives CDR1 SGHRS, CDR2 YFSETQ. Trimming shortened V by 6 bases and J by 1 base, and 16 bases separated the two germline ends. CDR3 length: 15 residues. Findings of the study overall: Possibly because of HLA-related factors, TCR sharing was less clear across patients than in mice. Scalp clonality and expanded CD8+ clones among the top 100 fell significantly with tofacitinib.

This sample's treatment: oral pan-JAK inhibitor, 5-10 mg twice daily. The researchers isolated CD4+ and CD8+ T cells from PBMCs by sorting. Extraction of RNA preceded its reverse transcription into cDNA, which served as the sequencing template. Repertoires were generated with immunoSEQ multiplex PCR, while TCRdb's copy carries only in-frame clones and drops some. The sample carries about 250,000 clones, 60% recorded once. A note on this clone: What it binds is not known.

The chain recombines TRBV5-1 with TRBJ2-5; D not resolved. Sequencing was performed on CD4+ T cells sorted from blood, taken around week 53, from a patient treated with tofacitinib. The receptor was derived from a human donor with alopecia areata. The CDR3 nucleotides read TGCGCCAGCACCCGGGCCCATGAGGTCCAAGAGACCCAGTACTTC. This sequence encodes CASTRAHEVQETQYF.